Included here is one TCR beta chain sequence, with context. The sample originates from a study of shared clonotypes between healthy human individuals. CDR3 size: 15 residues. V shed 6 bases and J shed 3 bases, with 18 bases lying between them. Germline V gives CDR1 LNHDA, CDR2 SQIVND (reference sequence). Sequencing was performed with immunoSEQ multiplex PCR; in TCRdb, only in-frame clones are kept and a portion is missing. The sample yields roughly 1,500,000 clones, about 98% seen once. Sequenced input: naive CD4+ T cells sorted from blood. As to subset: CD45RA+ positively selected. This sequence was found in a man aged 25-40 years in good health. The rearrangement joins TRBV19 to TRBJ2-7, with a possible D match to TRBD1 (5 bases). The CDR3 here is CASRERQKDGYEQYF. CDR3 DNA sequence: TGTGCCAGTAGAGAACGACAGAAGGACGGCTACGAGCAGTACTTC. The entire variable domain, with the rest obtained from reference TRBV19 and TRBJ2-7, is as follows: DGGITQSPKYLFRKEGQNVTLSCEQNLNHDAMYWYRQDPGQGLRLIYYSQIVNDFQKGDIAEGYSVSREKKESFPLTVTSAQKNPTAFYLCASRERQKDGYEQYFGPGTRLTVT.